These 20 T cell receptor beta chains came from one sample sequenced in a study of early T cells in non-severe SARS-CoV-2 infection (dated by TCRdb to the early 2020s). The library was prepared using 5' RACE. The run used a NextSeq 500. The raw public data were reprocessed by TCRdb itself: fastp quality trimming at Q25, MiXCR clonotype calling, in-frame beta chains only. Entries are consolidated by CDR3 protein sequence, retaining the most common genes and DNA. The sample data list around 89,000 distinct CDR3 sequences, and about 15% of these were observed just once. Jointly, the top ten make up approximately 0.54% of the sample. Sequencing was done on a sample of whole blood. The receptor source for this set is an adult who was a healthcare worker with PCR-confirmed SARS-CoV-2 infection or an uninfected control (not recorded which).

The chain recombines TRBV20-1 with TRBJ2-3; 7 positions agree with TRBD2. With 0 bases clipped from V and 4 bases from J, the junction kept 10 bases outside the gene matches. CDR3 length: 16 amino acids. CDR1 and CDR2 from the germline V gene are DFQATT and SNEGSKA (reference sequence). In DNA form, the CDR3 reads TGCAGTGCTAGAGAGCGAGCGGGGCTAGGAGCAGATACGCAGTATTTT. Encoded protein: CSARERAGLGADTQYF.

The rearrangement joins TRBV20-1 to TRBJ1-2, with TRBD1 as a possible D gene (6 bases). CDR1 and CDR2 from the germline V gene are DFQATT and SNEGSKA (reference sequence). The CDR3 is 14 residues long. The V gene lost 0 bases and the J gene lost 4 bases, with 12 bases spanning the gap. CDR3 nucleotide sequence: TGCAGTGCTAGAGATAAGGGGGGGTCCTATGGCTACACCTTC. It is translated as CSARDKGGSYGYTF.

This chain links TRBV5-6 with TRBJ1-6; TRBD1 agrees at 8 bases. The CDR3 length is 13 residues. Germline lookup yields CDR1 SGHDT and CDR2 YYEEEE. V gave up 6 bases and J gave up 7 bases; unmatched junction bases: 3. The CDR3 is CASIRGRNSPLHF. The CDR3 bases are TGTGCCAGCATCAGGGGGCGAAATTCACCCCTCCACTTT.

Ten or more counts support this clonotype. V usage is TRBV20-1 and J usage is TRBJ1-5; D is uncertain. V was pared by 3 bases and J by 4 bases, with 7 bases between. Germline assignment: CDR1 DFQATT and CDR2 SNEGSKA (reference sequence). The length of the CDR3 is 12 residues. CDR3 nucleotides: TGCAGTGCTAGTAAACAGAATCAGCCCCAGCATTTT. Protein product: CSASKQNQPQHF.

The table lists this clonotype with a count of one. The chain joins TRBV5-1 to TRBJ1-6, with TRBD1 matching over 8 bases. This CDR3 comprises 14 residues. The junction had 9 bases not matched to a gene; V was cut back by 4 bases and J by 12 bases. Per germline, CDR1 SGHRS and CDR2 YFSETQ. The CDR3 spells CASSEGQGTGPLHF. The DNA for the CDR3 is TGCGCCAGCAGCGAAGGACAGGGAACGGGACCCCTCCACTTT.

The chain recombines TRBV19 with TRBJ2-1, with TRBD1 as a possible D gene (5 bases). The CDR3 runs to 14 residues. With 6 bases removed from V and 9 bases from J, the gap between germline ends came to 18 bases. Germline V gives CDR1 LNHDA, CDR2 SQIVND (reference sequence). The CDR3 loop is CASRADWATAEQFF. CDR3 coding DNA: TGTGCCAGTAGAGCTGACTGGGCGACAGCTGAGCAGTTCTTC. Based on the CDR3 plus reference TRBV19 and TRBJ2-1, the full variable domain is DGGITQSPKYLFRKEGQNVTLSCEQNLNHDAMYWYRQDPGQGLRLIYYSQIVNDFQKGDIAEGYSVSREKKESFPLTVTSAQKNPTAFYLCASRADWATAEQFFGPGTRLTVL.

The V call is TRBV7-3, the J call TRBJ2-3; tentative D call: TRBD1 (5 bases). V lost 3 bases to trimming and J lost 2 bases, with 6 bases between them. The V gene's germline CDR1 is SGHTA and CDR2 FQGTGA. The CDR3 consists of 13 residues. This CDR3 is CASSLDTTDTQYF. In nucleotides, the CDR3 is TGTGCCAGCAGCTTGGACACCACAGATACGCAGTATTTT.

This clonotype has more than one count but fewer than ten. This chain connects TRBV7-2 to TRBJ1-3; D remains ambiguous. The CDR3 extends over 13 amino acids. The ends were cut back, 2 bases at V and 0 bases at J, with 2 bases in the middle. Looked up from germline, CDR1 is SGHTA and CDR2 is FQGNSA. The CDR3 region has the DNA TGTGCCAGCAGCTTACTCTCTGGAAACACCATATATTTT. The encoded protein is CASSLLSGNTIYF.

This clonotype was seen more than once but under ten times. CDR3 in DNA: TGCGCCAGCAGCCAGGACAGGGAAGAGACCCAGTACTTC. Its protein is CASSQDREETQYF. V usage is TRBV4-1 and J usage is TRBJ2-5, with 8 bases aligning to TRBD1. With V trimmed by 3 bases and J by 3 bases, 0 bases remained unmatched. Germline V gives CDR1 MGHRA, CDR2 YSYEKL. The CDR3 contains 13 residues.

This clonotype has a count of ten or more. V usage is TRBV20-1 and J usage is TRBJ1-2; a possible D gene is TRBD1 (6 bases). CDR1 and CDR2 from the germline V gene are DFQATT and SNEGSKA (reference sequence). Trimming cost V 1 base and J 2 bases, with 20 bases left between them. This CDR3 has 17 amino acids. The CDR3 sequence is CSARVIRSTGGNYGYTF. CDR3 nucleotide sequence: TGCAGTGCTAGAGTGATCCGATCGACAGGAGGGAACTATGGCTACACCTTC.

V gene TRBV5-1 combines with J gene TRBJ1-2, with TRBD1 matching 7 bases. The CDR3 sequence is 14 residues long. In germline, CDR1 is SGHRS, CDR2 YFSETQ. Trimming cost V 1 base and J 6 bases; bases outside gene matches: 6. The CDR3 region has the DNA TGCGCCAGCAGCTTGATTCCAGGGGGTGATGGCTACACCTTC. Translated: CASSLIPGGDGYTF.

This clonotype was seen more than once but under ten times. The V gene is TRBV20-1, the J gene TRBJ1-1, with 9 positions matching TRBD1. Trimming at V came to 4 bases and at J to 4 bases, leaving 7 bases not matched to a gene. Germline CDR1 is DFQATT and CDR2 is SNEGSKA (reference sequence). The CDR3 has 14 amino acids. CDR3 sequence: CSAKQGAWVTEAFF. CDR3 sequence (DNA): TGCAGTGCTAAACAGGGGGCTTGGGTCACTGAAGCTTTCTTT.

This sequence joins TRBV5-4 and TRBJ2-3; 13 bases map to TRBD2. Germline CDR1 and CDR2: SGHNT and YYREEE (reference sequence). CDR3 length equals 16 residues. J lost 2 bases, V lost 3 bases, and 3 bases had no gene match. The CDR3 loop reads CASSWGLAGNTDTQYF. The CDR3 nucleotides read TGTGCCAGCAGCTGGGGACTAGCGGGGAACACAGATACGCAGTATTTT.

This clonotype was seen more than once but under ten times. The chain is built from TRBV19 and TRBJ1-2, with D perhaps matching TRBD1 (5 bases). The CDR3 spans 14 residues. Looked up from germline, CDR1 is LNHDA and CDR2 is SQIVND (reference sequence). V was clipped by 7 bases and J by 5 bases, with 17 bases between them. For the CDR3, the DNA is TGTGCCAGTAAAAAATCTACAGGCTCATATGGCTACACCTTC. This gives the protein CASKKSTGSYGYTF.

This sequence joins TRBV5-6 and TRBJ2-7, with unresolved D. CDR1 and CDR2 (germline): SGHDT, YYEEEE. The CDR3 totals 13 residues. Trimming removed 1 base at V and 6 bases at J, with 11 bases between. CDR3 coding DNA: TGTGCCAGCAGCTTGTATCAGGCCTCCGAGCAGTACGTC. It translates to CASSLYQASEQYV.

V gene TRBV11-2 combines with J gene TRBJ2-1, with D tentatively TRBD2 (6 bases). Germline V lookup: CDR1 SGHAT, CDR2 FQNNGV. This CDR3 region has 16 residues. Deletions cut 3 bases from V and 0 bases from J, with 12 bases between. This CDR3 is CASSLVGLSSYNEQFF. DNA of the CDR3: TGTGCCAGCAGCTTGGTGGGACTCAGCTCCTACAATGAGCAGTTCTTC.

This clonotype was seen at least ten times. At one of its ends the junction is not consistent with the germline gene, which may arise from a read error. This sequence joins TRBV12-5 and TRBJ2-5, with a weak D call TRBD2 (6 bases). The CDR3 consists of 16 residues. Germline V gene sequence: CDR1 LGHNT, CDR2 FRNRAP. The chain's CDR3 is CASGLGGFDFGETQYF. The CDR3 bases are TGTGCTAGTGGCTTGGGAGGTTTTGATTTCGGAGAGACCCAGTACTTC.

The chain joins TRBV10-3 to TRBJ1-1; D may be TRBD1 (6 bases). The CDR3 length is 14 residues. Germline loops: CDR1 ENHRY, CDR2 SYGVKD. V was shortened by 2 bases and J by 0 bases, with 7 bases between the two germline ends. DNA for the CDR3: TGTGCCATCAGTGAGGGACAGTTGAACACTGAAGCTTTCTTT. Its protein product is CAISEGQLNTEAFF.

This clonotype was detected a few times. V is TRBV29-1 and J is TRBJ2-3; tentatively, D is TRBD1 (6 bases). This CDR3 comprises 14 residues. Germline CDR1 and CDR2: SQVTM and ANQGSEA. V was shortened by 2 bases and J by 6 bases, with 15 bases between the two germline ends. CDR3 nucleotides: TGCAGCGTTGAATTTGGTACAGGGATTGATACGCAGTATTTT. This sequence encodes CSVEFGTGIDTQYF.

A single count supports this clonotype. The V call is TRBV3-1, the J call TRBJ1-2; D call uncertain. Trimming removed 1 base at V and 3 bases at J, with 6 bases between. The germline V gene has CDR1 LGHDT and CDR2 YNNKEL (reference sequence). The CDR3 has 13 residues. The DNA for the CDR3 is TGTGCCAGCAGCCAAGGGGCCTACTATGGCTACACCTTC. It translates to CASSQGAYYGYTF.